A single sample gave rise to the 3 T cell receptor beta chains below, sequenced in a study of blood T cells in healthy people across ages. Primers used in a second PCR of roughly 6 to 11 cycles were a sample-barcoded 5' primer and a J-beta primer mix. TCRdb used MiXCR to reprocess the 5' RACE reads, holding one entry per CDR3 protein. The top ten clones hold 23% of a sample with approximately 1,700,000 distinct CDR3 sequences, about 39% of them seen once. Sequencing used blood. These receptors were obtained from a human donor in good health.

This clonotype has only a few counts. This chain links TRBV19 with TRBJ1-2; D uncertain. The germline CDR1 and CDR2 sequences are LNHDA and SQIVND (reference sequence). The CDR3 extends over 15 amino acids. V was cut by 6 bases and J by 4 bases, with 18 bases left in between. The CDR3 nucleotides read TGTGCCAGTAGAATTAGCGGTGTCACAAGCTATGGCTACACCTTC. It yields the protein CASRISGVTSYGYTF.

This chain joins TRBV10-3 and TRBJ1-5; 10 bases line up with TRBD1. Per the germline V gene, CDR1 is ENHRY and CDR2 is SYGVKD. V lost 6 bases and J lost 6; bases outside the gene matches: 5. The CDR3 loop spans 14 amino acids. This CDR3 is CAISPDRGPQPQHF. The CDR3 DNA follows: TGTGCCATCAGCCCCGACAGGGGGCCTCAGCCCCAGCATTTT.

The chain links TRBV10-3 to TRBJ2-5; D unclear. The assigned J gene may be wrong: the sequence end matches TRBJ2-7 better. The CDR3 is made up of 13 amino acids. The germline CDR1 and CDR2 sequences are ENHRY and SYGVKD. CDR3 DNA: TGTGCCATCAGTGAACACGGTACCTACGAGCAGTACTTC. Amino acid sequence: CAISEHGTYEQYF.